Sequencing of this T cell receptor (beta chain) was carried out in a study of multiple sclerosis patients with progressive multifocal leukoencephalopathy. This CDR3 contains 15 residues. V lost 1 base, J lost 0 bases, and 8 bases lay in between. In germline, CDR1 is SGHTA, CDR2 FQGNSA. Every PCR reaction included synthetic inline CDR3 controls for all V-J pairings. TCRdb keeps only in-frame clones here, not all; method: immunoSEQ multiplex PCR. The sample contains under 30,000 clones, 89% of which appear only once. Time point: more than 5 months of natalizumab therapy. All patients had prior interferon beta, and all PML patients were female.

The chain carries TRBV7-2 and TRBJ2-3, with a tentative D call TRBD2 (5 bases). The source is a human donor with multiple sclerosis. Sequenced material: PBMCs, taken from a patient treated with natalizumab. CDR3 amino acids: CASSLVTGSTDTQYF. CDR3 DNA: TGTGCCAGCAGCTTAGTAACGGGGAGCACAGATACGCAGTATTTT. Supplemented by reference TRBV7-2 and TRBJ2-3, the full variable domain reads GAGVSQSPSNKVTEKGKDVELRCDPISGHTALYWYRQSLGQGLEFLIYFQGNSAPDKSGLPSDRFSAERTGGSVSTLTIQRTQQEDSAVYLCASSLVTGSTDTQYFGPGTRLTVL.